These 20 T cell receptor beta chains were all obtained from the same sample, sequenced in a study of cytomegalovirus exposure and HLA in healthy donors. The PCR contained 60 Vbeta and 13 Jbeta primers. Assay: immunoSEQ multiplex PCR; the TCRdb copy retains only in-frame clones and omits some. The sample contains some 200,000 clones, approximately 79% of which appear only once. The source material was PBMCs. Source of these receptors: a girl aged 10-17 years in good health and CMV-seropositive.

This CDR3 is CAISSGGGRNEQFF. The CDR3, as DNA: TGTGCCATCAGTAGCGGGGGGGGAAGGAATGAGCAGTTCTTC. The rearrangement links TRBV10-3 to TRBJ2-1; TRBD2 matches at 10 bases. CDR1 ENHRY and CDR2 SYGVKD come from the germline V gene. This CDR3 region has 14 residues. After removal of 5 bases from V and 7 bases from J, the junction contained 5 bases not matched to a gene.

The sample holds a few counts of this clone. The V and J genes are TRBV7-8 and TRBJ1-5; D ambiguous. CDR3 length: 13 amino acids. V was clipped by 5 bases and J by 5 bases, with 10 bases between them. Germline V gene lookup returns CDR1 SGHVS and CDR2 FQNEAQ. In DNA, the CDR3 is TGTGCCAGCAGCCCGACAACTTATCAGCCCCAGCATTTT. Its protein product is CASSPTTYQPQHF.

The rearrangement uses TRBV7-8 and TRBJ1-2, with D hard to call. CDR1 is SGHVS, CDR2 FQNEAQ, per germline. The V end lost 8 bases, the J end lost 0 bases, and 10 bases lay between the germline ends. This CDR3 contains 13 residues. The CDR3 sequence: CASRPGANYGYTF. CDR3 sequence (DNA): TGTGCCAGCCGGCCGGGAGCTAACTATGGCTACACCTTC.

CDR3 sequence (DNA): TGTGCCAGCAAGTTTAGGGAGGAGAGCTCCTATAATTCACCCCTCCACTTT. Translation gives CASKFREESSYNSPLHF. This chain uses TRBV2 with TRBJ1-6; D not certain. In germline, CDR1 is SNHLY, CDR2 FYNNEI. The CDR3 has 17 residues. The V end lost 7 bases, the J end lost 0 bases, and 16 bases lay between the germline ends. Full variable domain (missing parts from reference TRBV2 and TRBJ1-6): EPEVTQTPSHQVTQMGQEVILRCVPISNHLYFYWYRQILGQKVEFLVSFYNNEISEKSEIFDDQFSVERPDGSNFTLKIRSTKLEDSAMYFCASKFREESSYNSPLHFGNGTRLTVT.

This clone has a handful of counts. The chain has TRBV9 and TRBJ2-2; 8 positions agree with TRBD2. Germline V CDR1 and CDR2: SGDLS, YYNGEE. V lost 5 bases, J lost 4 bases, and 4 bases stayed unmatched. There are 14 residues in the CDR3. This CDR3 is CASRPGGATGELFF. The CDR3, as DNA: TGTGCCAGCAGGCCCGGGGGGGCCACCGGGGAGCTGTTTTTT.

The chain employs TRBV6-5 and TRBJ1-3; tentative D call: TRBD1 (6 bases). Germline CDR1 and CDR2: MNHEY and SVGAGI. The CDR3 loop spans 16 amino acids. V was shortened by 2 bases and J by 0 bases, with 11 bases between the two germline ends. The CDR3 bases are TGTGCCAGCAGTTACGGGGGGGCCTTCTCTGGAAACACCATATATTTT. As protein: CASSYGGAFSGNTIYF.

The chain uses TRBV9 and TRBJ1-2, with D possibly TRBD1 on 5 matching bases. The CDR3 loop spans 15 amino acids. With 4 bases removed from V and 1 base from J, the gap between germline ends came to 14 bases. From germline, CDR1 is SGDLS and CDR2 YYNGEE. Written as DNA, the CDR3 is TGTGCCAGCAGCTCCCAAGACAGCCTTAACTATGGCTACACCTTC. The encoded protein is CASSSQDSLNYGYTF. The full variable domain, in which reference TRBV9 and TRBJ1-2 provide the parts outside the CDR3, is DSGVTQTPKHLITATGQRVTLRCSPRSGDLSVYWYQQSLDQGLQFLIQYYNGEERAKGNILERFSAQQFPDLHSELNLSSLELGDSALYFCASSSQDSLNYGYTFGSGTRLTVV.

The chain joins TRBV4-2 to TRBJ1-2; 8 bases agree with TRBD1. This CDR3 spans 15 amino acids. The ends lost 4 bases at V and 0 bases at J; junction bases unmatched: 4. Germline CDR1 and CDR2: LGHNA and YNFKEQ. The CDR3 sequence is CASSPSGQANYGYTF. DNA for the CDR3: TGTGCCAGCAGCCCATCGGGACAGGCTAACTATGGCTACACCTTC.

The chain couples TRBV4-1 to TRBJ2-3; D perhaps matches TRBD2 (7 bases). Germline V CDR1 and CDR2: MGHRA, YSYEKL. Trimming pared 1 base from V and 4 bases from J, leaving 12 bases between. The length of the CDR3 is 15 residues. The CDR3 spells CASSQVGGGPDTQYF. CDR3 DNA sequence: TGCGCCAGCAGCCAAGTGGGGGGGGGCCCAGATACGCAGTATTTT.

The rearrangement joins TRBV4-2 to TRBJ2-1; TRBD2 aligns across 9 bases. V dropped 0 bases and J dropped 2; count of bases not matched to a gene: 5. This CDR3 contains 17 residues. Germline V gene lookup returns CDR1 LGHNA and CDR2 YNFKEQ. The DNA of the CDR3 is TGTGCCAGCAGCCAAGATCAGGCTAGCGGGGCCTACAATGAGCAGTTCTTC. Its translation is CASSQDQASGAYNEQFF.

This CDR3 reads CASTMDRGPGQPQHF. CDR3 nucleotides: TGTGCCAGCACAATGGACAGGGGCCCAGGTCAGCCCCAGCATTTT. The chain is built from TRBV2 and TRBJ1-5, with 9 bases matching TRBD1. The V segment lost 7 bases and the J segment 6 bases; nucleotides outside the gene matches: 10. The CDR3 totals 15 residues. Germline CDR1 reads SNHLY; CDR2 reads FYNNEI.

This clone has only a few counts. CDR3 bases: TGTGCCAGCAGTTCGGGACAGGGACATGAAAAACTGTTTTTT. Translation gives CASSSGQGHEKLFF. The V call is TRBV6-5, the J call TRBJ1-4; 9 bases agree with TRBD1. The CDR3 covers 14 residues. With 4 bases clipped from V and 6 bases from J, the junction kept 3 bases outside the gene matches. CDR1 and CDR2 (germline): MNHEY, SVGAGI.

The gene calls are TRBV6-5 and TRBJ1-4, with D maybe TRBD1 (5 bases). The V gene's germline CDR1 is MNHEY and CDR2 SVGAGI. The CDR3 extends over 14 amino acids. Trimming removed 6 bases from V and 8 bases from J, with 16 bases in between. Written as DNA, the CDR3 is TGTGCCAGCAGCCCGGGGGGGGTTTGGGAAAAACTGTTTTTT. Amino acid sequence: CASSPGGVWEKLFF.

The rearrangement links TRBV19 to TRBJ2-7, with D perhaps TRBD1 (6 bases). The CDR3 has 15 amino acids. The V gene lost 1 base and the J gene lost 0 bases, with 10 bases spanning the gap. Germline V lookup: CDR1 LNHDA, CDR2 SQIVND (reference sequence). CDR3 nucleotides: TGTGCCAGTAGTATAGCAGGGGACGGCTCCTACGAGCAGTACTTC. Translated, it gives CASSIAGDGSYEQYF.

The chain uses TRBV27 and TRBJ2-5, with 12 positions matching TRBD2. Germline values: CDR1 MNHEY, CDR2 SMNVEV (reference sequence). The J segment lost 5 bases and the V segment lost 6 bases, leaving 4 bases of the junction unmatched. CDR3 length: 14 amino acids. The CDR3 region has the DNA TGTGCCAGCAGGGCTAGCGGGGGGGCGGAGACCCAGTACTTC. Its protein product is CASRASGGAETQYF.

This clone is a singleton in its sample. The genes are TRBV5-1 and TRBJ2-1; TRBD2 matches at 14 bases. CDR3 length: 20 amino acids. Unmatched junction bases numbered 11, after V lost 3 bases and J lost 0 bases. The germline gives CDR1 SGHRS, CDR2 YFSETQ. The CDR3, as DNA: TGCGCCAGCAGCTACCCAGGACTAGCGGGGGGTCTGAGCTCCTACAATGAGCAGTTCTTC. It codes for CASSYPGLAGGLSSYNEQFF.

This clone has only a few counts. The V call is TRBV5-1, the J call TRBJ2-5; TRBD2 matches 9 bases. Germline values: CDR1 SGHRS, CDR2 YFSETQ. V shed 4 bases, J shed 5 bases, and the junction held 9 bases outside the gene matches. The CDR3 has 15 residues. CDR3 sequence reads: CASSPSGGTGETQYF. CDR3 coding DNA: TGCGCCAGCAGCCCGAGCGGGGGGACCGGGGAGACCCAGTACTTC.

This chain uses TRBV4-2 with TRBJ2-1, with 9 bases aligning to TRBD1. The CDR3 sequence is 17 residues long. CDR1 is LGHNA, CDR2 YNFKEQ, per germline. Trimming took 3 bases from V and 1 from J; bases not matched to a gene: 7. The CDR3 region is CASSQDGQGRSYNEQFF. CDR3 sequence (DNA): TGTGCCAGCAGCCAGGATGGACAGGGGCGGTCCTACAATGAGCAGTTCTTC.

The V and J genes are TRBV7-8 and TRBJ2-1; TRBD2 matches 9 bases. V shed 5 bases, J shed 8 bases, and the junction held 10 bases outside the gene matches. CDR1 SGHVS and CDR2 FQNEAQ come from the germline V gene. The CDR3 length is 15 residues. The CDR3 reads CASSPRPSGEDEQFF. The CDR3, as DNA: TGTGCCAGCAGCCCCAGGCCTAGCGGGGAAGATGAGCAGTTCTTC.

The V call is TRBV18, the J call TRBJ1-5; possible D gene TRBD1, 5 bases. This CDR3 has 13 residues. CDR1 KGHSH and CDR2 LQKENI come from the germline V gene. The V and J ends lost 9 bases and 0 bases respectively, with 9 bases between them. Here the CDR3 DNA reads TGTGCCAGTTCTGACAGTAGCAATCAGCCCCAGCATTTT. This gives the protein CASSDSSNQPQHF.